The 15 T cell receptor beta chains given below trace back to one sample, sequenced in a study of blood T cell repertoires in COVID-19. Sequencing was performed with immunoSEQ multiplex PCR; in TCRdb, only in-frame clones are kept and a portion is missing. In the table there are 250,000 to 300,000 clones, 70% to 90% of which are singletons. The sequencing sample was made of PBMCs or T cells enriched from blood (not recorded which). The receptors here all came from a woman between 45 and 60 years old who had recovered from COVID-19.

The chain recombines TRBV7-9 with TRBJ1-5; D is unclear. CDR3 length equals 18 residues. Trimming removed 1 base at V and 0 bases at J, with 16 bases between. Germline V gene lookup returns CDR1 SEHNR and CDR2 FQNEAQ (reference sequence). CDR3 DNA sequence: TGTGCCAGCAGCTTAGGTGACCCGGGGTACAATAGCAATCAGCCCCAGCATTTT. This codes for CASSLGDPGYNSNQPQHF.

The J gene is TRBJ2-7, the V gene TRBV5-1, with 9 bases lining up with TRBD1. V shed 4 bases and J 5 bases; nucleotides not matched to a gene: 10. Germline lookup yields CDR1 SGHRS and CDR2 YFSETQ. The CDR3 runs to 15 residues. The CDR3 protein is CASSAGPGQGHEQYF. In nucleotides, the CDR3 is TGCGCCAGCAGCGCGGGTCCGGGACAGGGACACGAGCAGTACTTC.

There are a few counts of this clone. Other DNA sequences in this sample translate to the same CDR3. V gene TRBV19 combines with J gene TRBJ1-5, with D possibly matching TRBD1 (5 bases). Germline loops: CDR1 LNHDA, CDR2 SQIVND (reference sequence). This CDR3 is built from 14 residues. Trimming shortened V by 3 bases and J by 3 bases, and 9 bases separated the two germline ends. The CDR3 nucleotides read TGTGCCAGTAGTATTCAGGGCTCCAATCAGCCCCAGCATTTT. This translates into CASSIQGSNQPQHF.

This clone was counted only a few times. The rearrangement uses TRBV18 and TRBJ2-2; a possible D gene is TRBD2 (5 bases). Germline V gene sequence: CDR1 KGHSH, CDR2 LQKENI. V lost 3 bases to trimming and J lost 1 base, with 9 bases between them. The CDR3 sequence is 15 residues long. This chain's CDR3 is CASSPRSGNTGELFF. CDR3 in DNA: TGTGCCAGCTCACCTAGGAGCGGGAACACCGGGGAGCTGTTTTTT.

The chain combines TRBV7-8 with TRBJ1-5; 7 nucleotides line up with TRBD1. Germline V lookup: CDR1 SGHVS, CDR2 FQNEAQ. This CDR3 is 15 amino acids long. V lost 3 bases and J lost 3; bases outside the gene matches: 5. The CDR3 protein is CASSFGQAYNQPQHF. CDR3 in DNA: TGTGCCAGCAGCTTCGGACAGGCTTACAATCAGCCCCAGCATTTT.

This clone came up a few times. The V call is TRBV5-6, the J call TRBJ2-1; 9 bases match TRBD2. Germline V gives CDR1 SGHDT, CDR2 YYEEEE. The trim removed 4 bases at V and 4 bases at J, leaving 3 bases unmatched. The CDR3 totals 14 residues. CDR3 sequence: CASSGTSGYNEQFF. CDR3 DNA: TGTGCCAGCAGCGGTACTAGCGGGTACAATGAGCAGTTCTTC.

The CDR3 protein is CASSVGLAGASTDTQYF. The CDR3 DNA follows: TGTGCCAGCAGCGTAGGACTAGCGGGTGCTAGCACAGATACGCAGTATTTT. This chain connects TRBV9 to TRBJ2-3; 10 nucleotides line up with TRBD2. The germline CDR1 and CDR2 sequences are SGDLS and YYNGEE. V lost 0 bases and J lost 0; bases outside the gene matches: 4. The CDR3 loop spans 17 amino acids.

The CDR3 here is CASGLGPRQKFTDTQYF. In DNA form, the CDR3 reads TGTGCTAGTGGTTTGGGTCCGCGGCAAAAATTCACAGATACGCAGTATTTT. J is TRBJ2-3 and V is TRBV12-5; D not certain. The CDR3 has 17 amino acids. In germline, CDR1 is LGHNT, CDR2 FRNRAP. Trimming pared 1 base from V and 2 bases from J, leaving 16 bases between.

This clone was counted a few times. The chain recombines TRBV11-2 with TRBJ2-7; 9 bases fit TRBD1. This CDR3 contains 15 residues. Per germline, CDR1 SGHAT and CDR2 FQNNGV. The V segment lost 5 bases and the J segment 2 bases; nucleotides outside the gene matches: 7. In DNA form, the CDR3 reads TGTGCCAGCAGCCGAAGTGGGACAGGGACCTACGAGCAGTACTTC. Encoded protein: CASSRSGTGTYEQYF.

The chain has TRBV7-9 and TRBJ2-1, with TRBD1 identical over 7 bases. Germline CDR1 reads SEHNR; CDR2 reads FQNEAQ (reference sequence). This CDR3 is 13 amino acids long. J lost 7 bases, V lost 5 bases, and 5 bases had no gene match. CDR3 bases: TGTGCCAGCAGCCACGACAGGGAAAATGAGCAGTTCTTC. Amino acids: CASSHDRENEQFF.

The chain links TRBV30 to TRBJ1-2; 10 bases map to TRBD1. The germline CDR1 and CDR2 sequences are GTSNPN and SVGIG (reference sequence). The CDR3 is 15 residues long. V trimming: 4 bases; J trimming: 7 bases; junction bases outside the gene matches: 12. The CDR3 sequence is CAWNYRDRGSGGYTF. CDR3 nucleotides: TGTGCCTGGAACTATCGGGACAGGGGTTCAGGTGGCTACACCTTC.

The chain joins TRBV9 to TRBJ1-3; D is uncertain. The germline CDR1 and CDR2 sequences are SGDLS and YYNGEE. The CDR3 sequence is 13 residues long. V was shortened by 2 bases and J by 1 base, with 4 bases between the two germline ends. The CDR3 spells CASSVLSGNTIYF. CDR3 bases: TGTGCCAGCAGCGTTCTTTCTGGAAACACCATATATTTT.

This chain links TRBV7-2 with TRBJ2-7; possibly TRBD2 for D (6 bases). From germline, CDR1 is SGHTA and CDR2 FQGNSA. The V and J ends lost 2 bases and 3 bases respectively, with 14 bases between them. The CDR3 consists of 15 residues. This chain's CDR3 is CASSLSTGRGYEQYF. DNA of the CDR3: TGTGCCAGCAGCTTATCTACCGGGAGAGGCTACGAGCAGTACTTC.

The gene calls are TRBV4-1 and TRBJ2-5; D might be TRBD1 (5 bases). Germline-derived CDR1 and CDR2 are MGHRA and YSYEKL. V was trimmed by 4 bases and J by 4 bases, leaving 19 bases between them. The CDR3 spans 16 residues. In DNA, the CDR3 is TGCGCCAGCAGCCCCCAGGGATCGGTCCCTGCAGAGACCCAGTACTTC. This codes for CASSPQGSVPAETQYF.

This clone came up once. The rearrangement links TRBV28 to TRBJ2-5, with a weak D call TRBD2 (6 bases). The CDR3 consists of 16 residues. The germline V gene encodes CDR1 MDHEN and CDR2 SYDVKM. Trimming stripped 4 bases from V and 2 bases from J, with 17 bases between. CDR3 protein: CASSSIGGPEQETQYF. In nucleotides, the CDR3 is TGTGCCAGCAGTTCCATCGGAGGGCCCGAACAAGAGACCCAGTACTTC.